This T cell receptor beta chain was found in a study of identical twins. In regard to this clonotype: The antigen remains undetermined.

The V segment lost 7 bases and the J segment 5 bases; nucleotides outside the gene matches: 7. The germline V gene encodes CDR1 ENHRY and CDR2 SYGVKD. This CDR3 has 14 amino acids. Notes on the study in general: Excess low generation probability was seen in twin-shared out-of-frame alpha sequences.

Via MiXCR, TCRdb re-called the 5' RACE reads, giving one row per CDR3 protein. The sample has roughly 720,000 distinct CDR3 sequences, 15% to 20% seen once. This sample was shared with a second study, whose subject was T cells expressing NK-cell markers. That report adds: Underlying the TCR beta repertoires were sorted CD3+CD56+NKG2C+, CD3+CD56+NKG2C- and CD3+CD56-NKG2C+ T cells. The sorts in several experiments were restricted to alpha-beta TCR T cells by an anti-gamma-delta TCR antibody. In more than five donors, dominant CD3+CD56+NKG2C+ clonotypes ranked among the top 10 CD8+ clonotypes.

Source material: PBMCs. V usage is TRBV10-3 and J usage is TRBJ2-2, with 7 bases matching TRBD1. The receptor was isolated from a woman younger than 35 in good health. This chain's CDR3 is CAINQQGRTGELFF. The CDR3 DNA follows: TGTGCCATCAACCAACAGGGGAGAACCGGGGAGCTGTTTTTT.